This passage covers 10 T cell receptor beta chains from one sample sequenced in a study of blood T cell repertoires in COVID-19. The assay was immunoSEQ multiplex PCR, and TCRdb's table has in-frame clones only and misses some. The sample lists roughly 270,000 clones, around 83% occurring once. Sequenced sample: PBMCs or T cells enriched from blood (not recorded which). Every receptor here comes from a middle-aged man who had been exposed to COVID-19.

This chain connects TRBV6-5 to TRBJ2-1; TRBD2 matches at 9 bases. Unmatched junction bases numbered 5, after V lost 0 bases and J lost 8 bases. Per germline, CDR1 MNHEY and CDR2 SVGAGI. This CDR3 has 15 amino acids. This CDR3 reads CASSYSGLAGDEQFF. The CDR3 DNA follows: TGTGCCAGCAGTTACTCGGGCTTAGCGGGAGATGAGCAGTTCTTC.

The CDR3 sequence is CASSPDDQRPQHF. In DNA, the CDR3 is TGTGCCAGCTCACCAGACGACCAGCGGCCCCAGCATTTT. J is TRBJ1-5 and V is TRBV18; the D is unclear. V was cut by 2 bases and J by 9 bases, with 11 bases left in between. Germline V gives CDR1 KGHSH, CDR2 LQKENI. This CDR3 has 13 residues.

CDR3 bases: TGCGCCAGCAGCCGGCTGACAGGAGCCTACAATGAGCAGTTCTTC. This translates into CASSRLTGAYNEQFF. This sequence joins TRBV4-1 and TRBJ2-1; D is perhaps TRBD1 (6 bases). This CDR3 is built from 15 residues. The V end was cut by 4 bases, the J end by 2 bases, with 12 bases between. Germline V gene data show CDR1 as MGHRA and CDR2 as YSYEKL.

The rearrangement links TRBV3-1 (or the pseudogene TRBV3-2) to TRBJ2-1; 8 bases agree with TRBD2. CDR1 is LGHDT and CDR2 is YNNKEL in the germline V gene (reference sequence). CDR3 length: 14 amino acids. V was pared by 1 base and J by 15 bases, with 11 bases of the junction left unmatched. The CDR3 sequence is CASSQVGGEGNWFF. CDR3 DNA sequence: TGTGCCAGCAGCCAAGTCGGGGGGGAAGGGAATTGGTTCTTC.

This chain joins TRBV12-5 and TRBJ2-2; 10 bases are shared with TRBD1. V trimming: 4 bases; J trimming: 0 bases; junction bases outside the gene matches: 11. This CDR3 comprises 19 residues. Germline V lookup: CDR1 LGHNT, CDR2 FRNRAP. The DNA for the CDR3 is TGTGCTAGTGGTTCCCGACAGGGGGCGTTCAGGACGAACACCGGGGAGCTGTTTTTT. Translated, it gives CASGSRQGAFRTNTGELFF.

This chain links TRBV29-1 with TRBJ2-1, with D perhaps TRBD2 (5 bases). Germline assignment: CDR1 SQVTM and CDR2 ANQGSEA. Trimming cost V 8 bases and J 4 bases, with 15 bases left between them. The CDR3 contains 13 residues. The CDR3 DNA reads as TGCAGCCAACCCGGGGTGGGTTACAATGAGCAGTTCTTC. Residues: CSQPGVGYNEQFF.

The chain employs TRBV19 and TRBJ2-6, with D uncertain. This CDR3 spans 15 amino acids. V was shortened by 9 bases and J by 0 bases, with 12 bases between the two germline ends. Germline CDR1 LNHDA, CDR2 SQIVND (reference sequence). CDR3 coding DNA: TGTGCCAGCAGCACTACAAGCTCTGGGGCCAACGTCCTGACTTTC. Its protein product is CASSTTSSGANVLTF.

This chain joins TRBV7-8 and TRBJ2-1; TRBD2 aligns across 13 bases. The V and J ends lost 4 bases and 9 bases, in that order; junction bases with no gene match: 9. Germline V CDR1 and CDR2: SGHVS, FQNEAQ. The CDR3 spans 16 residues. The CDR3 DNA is TGTGCCAGCAGCTCACCTCCGGGACTAGCGGGGACTGAGCAGTTCTTC. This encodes CASSSPPGLAGTEQFF.

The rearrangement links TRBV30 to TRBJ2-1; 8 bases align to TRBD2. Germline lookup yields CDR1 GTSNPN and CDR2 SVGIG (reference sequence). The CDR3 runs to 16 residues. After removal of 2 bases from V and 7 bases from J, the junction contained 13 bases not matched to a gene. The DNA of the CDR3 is TGTGCCTGGAGTCATGCGGGAGGCCTTAGTTGGAATGAGCAGTTCTTC. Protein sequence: CAWSHAGGLSWNEQFF.

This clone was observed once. The CDR3, as DNA: TGTGCCAGCACTCCCTCCCGGGACAGACGGTCACCCCTCCACTTT. Its translation is CASTPSRDRRSPLHF. V and J are TRBV21-1 and TRBJ1-6; the table's D call, TRBD1, has no DNA check behind it. TRBV21-1 is a listed pseudogene. The CDR3 is 15 amino acids.